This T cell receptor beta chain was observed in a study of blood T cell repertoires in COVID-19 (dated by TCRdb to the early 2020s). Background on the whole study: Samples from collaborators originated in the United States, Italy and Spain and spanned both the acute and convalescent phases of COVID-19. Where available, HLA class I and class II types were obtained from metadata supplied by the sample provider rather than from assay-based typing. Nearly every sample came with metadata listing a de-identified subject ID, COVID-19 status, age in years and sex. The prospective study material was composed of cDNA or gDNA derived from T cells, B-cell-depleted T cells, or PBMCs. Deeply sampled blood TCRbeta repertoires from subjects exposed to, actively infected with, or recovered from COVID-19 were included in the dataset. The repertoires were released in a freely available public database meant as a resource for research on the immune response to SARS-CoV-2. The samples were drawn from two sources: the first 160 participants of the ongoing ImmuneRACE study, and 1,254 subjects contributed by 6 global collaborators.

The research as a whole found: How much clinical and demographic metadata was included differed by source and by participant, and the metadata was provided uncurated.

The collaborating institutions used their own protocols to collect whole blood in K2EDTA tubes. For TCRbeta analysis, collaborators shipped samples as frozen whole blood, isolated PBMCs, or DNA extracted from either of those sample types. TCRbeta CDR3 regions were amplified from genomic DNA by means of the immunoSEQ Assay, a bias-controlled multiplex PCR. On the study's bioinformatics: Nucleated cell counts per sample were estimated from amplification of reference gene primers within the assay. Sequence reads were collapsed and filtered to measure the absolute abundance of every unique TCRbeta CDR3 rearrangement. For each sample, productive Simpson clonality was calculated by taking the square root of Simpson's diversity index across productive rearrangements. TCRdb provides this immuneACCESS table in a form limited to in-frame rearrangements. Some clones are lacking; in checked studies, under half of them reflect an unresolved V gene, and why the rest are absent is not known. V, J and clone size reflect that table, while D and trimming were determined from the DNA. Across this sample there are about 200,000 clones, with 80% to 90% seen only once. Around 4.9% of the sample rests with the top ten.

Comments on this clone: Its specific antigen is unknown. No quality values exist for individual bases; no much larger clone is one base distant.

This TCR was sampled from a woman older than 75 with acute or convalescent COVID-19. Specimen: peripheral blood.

The CDR3 corresponds to CSVGWGANTEAFF. The nucleotides read TGCAGCGTTGGGTGGGGCGCGAACACTGAAGCTTTCTTT. This chain joins TRBV29-1 to TRBJ1-1; TRBD1 is possibly the D segment (5 matching bases). Inclusive of the bounding cysteine and phenylalanine, the CDR3 is 13 residues long. The entry retains the CDR3 DNA only, 39 bases that are in frame from base 1. Sequences SQVTM (CDR1) and ANQGSEA (CDR2) are obtained from the germline V gene. V sheds 4 bases and J sheds 1 base, leaving 10 bases between their ends.